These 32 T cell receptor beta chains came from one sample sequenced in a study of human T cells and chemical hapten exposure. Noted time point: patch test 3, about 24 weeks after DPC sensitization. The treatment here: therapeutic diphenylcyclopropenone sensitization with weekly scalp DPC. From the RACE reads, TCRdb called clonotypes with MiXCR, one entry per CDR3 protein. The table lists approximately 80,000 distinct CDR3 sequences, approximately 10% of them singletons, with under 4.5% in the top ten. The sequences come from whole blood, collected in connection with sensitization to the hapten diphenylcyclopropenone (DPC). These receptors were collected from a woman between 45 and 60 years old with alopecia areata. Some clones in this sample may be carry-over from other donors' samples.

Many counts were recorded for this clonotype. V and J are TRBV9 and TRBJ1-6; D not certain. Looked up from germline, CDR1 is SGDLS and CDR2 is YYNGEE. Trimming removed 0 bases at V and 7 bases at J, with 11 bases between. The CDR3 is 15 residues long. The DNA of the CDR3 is TGTGCCAGCAGCGTAGTCAGTGACCTAAATTCACCCCTCCACTTT. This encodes CASSVVSDLNSPLHF.

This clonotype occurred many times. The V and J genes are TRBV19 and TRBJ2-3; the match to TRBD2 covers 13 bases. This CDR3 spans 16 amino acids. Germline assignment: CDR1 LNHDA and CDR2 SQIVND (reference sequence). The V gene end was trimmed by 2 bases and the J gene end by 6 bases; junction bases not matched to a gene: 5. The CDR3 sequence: CASSIQGLAGDDTQYF. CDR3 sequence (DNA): TGTGCCAGTAGTATACAAGGACTAGCGGGAGACGATACGCAGTATTTT.

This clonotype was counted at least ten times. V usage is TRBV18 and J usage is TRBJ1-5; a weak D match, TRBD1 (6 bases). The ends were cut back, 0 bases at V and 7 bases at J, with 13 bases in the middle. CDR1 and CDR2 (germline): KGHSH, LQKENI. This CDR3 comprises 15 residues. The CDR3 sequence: CASSPPSRGDQPQHF. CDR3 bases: TGTGCCAGCTCACCACCGTCCAGGGGAGACCAGCCCCAGCATTTT.

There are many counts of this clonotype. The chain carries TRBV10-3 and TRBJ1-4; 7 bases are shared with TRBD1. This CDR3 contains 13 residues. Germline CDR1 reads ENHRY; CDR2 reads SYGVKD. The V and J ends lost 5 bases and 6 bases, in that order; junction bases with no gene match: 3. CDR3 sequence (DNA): TGTGCCATCAGTCGACAGGGTTATGAAAAACTGTTTTTT. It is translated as CAISRQGYEKLFF.

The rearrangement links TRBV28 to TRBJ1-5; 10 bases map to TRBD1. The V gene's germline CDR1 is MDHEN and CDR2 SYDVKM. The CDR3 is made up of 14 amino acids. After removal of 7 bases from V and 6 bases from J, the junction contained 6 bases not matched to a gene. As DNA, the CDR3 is TGTGCCAGCAAACCCGGACAGGGGGGTCAGCCCCAGCATTTT. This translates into CASKPGQGGQPQHF.

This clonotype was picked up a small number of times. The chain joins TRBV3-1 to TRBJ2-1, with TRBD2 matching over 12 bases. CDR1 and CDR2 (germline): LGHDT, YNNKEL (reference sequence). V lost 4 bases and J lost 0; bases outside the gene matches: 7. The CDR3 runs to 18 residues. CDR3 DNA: TGTGCCAGCAGCCCAGGACTAGCGGGGATAAGCTCCTACAATGAGCAGTTCTTC. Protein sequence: CASSPGLAGISSYNEQFF.

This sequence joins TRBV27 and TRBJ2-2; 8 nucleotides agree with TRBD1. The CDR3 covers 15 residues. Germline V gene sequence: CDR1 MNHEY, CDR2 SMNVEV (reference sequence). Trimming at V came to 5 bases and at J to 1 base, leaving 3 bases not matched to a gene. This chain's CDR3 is CASSQQGVNTGELFF. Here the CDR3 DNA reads TGTGCCAGCAGTCAACAGGGGGTGAACACCGGGGAGCTGTTTTTT.

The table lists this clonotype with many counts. CDR3 sequence reads: CASSVPSGQGELSGANVLTF. The CDR3 DNA reads as TGTGCCAGCAGCGTTCCCTCCGGACAGGGGGAACTCTCTGGGGCCAACGTCCTGACTTTC. The chain couples TRBV9 to TRBJ2-6; TRBD1 matches at 10 bases. The CDR3 consists of 20 residues. From germline, CDR1 is SGDLS and CDR2 YYNGEE. Trimming removed 2 bases from V and 0 bases from J; junction bases left unmatched: 11.

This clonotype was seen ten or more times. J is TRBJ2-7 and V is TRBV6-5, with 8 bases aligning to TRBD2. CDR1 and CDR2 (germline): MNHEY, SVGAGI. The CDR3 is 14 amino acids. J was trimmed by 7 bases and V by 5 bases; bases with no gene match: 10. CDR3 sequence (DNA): TGTGCCAGCAGTCCCTCGGGGGGGGCGCGTGAGCAGTACTTC. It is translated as CASSPSGGAREQYF.

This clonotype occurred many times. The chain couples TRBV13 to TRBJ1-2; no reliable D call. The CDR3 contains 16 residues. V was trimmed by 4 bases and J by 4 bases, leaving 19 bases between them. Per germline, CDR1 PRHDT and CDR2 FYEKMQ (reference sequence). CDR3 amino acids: CASSYRTGPGSYGYTF. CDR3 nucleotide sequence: TGTGCCAGCAGCTATAGAACCGGACCCGGAAGCTATGGCTACACCTTC.

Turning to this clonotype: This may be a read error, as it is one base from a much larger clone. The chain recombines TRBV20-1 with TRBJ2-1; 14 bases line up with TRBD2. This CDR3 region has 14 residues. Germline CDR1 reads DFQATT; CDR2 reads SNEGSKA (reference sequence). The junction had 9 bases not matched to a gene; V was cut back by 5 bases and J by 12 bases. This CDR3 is CSAGTSGRRDVQFF. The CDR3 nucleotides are TGCAGTGCTGGGACTAGCGGGAGACGCGATGTGCAGTTCTTC.

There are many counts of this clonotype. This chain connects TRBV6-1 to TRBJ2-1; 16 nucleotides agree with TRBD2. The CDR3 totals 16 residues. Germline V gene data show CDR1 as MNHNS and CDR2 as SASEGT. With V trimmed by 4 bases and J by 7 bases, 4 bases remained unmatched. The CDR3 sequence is CASSGGTSGRGNEQFF. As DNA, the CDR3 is TGTGCCAGCAGTGGTGGGACTAGCGGGAGGGGGAATGAGCAGTTCTTC.

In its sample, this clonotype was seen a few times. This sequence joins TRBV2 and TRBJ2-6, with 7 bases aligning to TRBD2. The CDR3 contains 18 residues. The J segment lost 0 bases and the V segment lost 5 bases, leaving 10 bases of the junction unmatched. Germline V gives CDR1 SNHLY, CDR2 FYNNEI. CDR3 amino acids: CASSPGRVALSGANVLTF. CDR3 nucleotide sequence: TGTGCCAGCAGTCCAGGGAGGGTTGCCCTCTCTGGGGCCAACGTCCTGACTTTC.

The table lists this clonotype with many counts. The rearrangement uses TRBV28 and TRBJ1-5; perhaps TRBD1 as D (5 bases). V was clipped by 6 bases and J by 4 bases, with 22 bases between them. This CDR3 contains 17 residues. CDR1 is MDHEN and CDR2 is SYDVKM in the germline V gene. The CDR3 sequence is CASSPNVWGQENQPQHF. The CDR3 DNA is TGTGCCAGCAGCCCTAACGTGTGGGGCCAGGAGAATCAGCCCCAGCATTTT.

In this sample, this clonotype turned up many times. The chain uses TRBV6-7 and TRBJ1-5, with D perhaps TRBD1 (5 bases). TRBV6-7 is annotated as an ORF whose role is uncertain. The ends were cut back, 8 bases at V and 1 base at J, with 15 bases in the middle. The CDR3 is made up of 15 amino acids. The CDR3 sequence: CASANRPGSNQPQHF. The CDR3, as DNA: TGTGCCAGCGCGAACAGGCCGGGGAGCAATCAGCCCCAGCATTTT.

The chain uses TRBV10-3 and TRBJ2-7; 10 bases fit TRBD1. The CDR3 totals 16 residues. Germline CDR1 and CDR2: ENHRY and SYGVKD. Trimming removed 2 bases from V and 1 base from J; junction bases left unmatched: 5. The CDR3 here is CAISEPGQGGSYEQYF. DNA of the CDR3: TGTGCCATCAGTGAGCCTGGACAGGGGGGTTCCTACGAGCAGTACTTC.

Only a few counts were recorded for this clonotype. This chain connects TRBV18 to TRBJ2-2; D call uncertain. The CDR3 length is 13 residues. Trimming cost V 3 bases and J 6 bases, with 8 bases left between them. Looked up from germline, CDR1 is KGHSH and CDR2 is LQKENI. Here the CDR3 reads CASSPQAPGELFF. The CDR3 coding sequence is TGTGCCAGCTCACCGCAAGCACCCGGGGAGCTGTTTTTT. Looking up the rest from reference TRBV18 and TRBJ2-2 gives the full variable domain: NAGVMQNPRHLVRRRGQEARLRCSPMKGHSHVYWYRQLPEEGLKFMVYLQKENIIDESGMPKERFSAEFPKEGPSILRIQQVVRGDSAAYFCASSPQAPGELFFGEGSRLTVL.

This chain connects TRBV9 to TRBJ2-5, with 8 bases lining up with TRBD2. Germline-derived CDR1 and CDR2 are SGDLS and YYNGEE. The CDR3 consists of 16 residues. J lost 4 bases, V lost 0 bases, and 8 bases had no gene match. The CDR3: CASSVAGSGSGETQYF. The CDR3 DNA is TGTGCCAGCAGCGTAGCTGGGAGCGGGAGTGGAGAGACCCAGTACTTC.

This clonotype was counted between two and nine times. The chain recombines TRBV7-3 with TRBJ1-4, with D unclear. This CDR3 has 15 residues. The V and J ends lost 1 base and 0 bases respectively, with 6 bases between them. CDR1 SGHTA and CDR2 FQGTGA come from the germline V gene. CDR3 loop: CASSLRAATNEKLFF. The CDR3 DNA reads TGTGCCAGCAGCTTAAGAGCCGCAACTAATGAAAAACTGTTTTTT.

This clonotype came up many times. This chain's CDR3 is CASSARLKDAEAFF. The DNA of the CDR3 is TGTGCCAGCAGTGCAAGGCTGAAAGACGCTGAAGCTTTCTTT. The rearrangement links TRBV2 to TRBJ1-1; no firm D call. Germline CDR1 SNHLY, CDR2 FYNNEI. The CDR3 sequence is 14 residues long. V shed 4 bases and J shed 6 bases, with 15 bases lying between them.

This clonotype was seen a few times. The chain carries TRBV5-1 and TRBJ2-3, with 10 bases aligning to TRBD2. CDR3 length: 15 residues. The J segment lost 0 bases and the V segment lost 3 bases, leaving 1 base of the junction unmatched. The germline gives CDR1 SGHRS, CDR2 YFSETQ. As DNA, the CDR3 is TGCGCCAGCAGCTCTAGCGGGGGTAGCACAGATACGCAGTATTTT. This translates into CASSSSGGSTDTQYF.

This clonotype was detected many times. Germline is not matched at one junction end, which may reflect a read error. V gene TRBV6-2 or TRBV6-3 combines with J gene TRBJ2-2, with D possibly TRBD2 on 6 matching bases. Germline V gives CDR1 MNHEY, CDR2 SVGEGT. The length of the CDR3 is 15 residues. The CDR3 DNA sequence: TGTGCCAGCAGATACTGGGGGGTGAACACCGGGGAGCTGTTTTTT. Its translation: CASRYWGVNTGELFF.

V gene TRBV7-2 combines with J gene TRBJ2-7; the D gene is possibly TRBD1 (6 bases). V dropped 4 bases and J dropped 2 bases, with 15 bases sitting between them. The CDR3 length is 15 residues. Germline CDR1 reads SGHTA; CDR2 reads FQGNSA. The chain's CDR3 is CASSSEGRGAYEQYF. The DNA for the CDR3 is TGTGCCAGCAGCTCCGAGGGCAGGGGAGCCTACGAGCAGTACTTC.

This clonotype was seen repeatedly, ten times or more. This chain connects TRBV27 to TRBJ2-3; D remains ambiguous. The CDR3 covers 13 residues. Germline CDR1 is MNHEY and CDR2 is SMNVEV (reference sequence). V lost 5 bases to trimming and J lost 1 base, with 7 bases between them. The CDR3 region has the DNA TGTGCCAGCAGTATTCTAGGCACAGATACGCAGTATTTT. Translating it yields CASSILGTDTQYF.

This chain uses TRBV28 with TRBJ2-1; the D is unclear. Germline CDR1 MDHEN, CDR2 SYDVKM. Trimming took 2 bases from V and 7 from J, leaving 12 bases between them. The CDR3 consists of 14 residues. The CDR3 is CASSLPSGVNEQFF. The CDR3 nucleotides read TGTGCCAGCAGTTTACCCTCCGGCGTTAATGAGCAGTTCTTC. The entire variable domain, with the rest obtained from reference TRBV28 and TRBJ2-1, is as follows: DVKVTQSSRYLVKRTGEKVFLECVQDMDHENMFWYRQDPGLGLRLIYFSYDVKMKEKGDIPEGYSVSREKKERFSLILESASTNQTSMYLCASSLPSGVNEQFFGPGTRLTVL.

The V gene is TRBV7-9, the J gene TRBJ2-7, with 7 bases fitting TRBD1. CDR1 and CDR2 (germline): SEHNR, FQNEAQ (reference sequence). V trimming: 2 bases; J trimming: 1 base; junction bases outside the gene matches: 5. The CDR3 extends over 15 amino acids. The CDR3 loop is CASSLHGTDSYEQYF. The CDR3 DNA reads TGTGCCAGCAGCTTACACGGGACAGATTCCTACGAGCAGTACTTC.

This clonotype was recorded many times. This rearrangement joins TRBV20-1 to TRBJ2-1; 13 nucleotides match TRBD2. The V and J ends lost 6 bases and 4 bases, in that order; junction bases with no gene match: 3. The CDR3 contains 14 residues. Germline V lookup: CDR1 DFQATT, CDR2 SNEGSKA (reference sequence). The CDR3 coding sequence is TGCAGTGCCATACTAGCGGGAGGGTACAATGAGCAGTTCTTC. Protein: CSAILAGGYNEQFF.

The CDR3 DNA is TGTGCCAGTAGTATAGGGGGCAATGGAGAGACCCAGTACTTC. Translating it yields CASSIGGNGETQYF. This chain links TRBV19 with TRBJ2-5; D possibly corresponds to TRBD1 (5 bases). CDR3 length: 14 residues. Germline V lookup: CDR1 LNHDA, CDR2 SQIVND (reference sequence). The V gene lost 1 base and the J gene lost 4 bases, with 10 bases spanning the gap. The variable domain in full, completed from reference TRBV19 and TRBJ2-5, reads DGGITQSPKYLFRKEGQNVTLSCEQNLNHDAMYWYRQDPGQGLRLIYYSQIVNDFQKGDIAEGYSVSREKKESFPLTVTSAQKNPTAFYLCASSIGGNGETQYFGPGTRLLVL.

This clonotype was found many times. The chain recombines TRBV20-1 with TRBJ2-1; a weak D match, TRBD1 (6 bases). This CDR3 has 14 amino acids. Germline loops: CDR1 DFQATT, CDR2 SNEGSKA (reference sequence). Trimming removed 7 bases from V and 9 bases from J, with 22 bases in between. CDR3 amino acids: CSGLDSRGFGEQFF. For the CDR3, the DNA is TGCAGTGGTTTAGACTCGAGGGGGTTTGGTGAGCAGTTCTTC.

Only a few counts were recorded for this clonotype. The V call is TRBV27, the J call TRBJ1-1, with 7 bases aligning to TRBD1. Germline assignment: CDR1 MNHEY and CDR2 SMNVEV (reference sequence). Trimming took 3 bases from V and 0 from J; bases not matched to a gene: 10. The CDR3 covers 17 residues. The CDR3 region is CASSLARGRGVNTEAFF. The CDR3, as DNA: TGTGCCAGCAGTTTGGCGAGGGGGCGGGGCGTGAACACTGAAGCTTTCTTT.

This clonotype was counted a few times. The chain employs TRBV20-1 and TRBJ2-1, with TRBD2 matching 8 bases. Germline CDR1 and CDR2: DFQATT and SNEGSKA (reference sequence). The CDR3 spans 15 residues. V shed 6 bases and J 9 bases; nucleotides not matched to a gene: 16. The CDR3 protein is CSAPRTSGSYGEQFF. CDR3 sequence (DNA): TGCAGTGCCCCCCGAACTAGCGGTTCTTACGGTGAGCAGTTCTTC.

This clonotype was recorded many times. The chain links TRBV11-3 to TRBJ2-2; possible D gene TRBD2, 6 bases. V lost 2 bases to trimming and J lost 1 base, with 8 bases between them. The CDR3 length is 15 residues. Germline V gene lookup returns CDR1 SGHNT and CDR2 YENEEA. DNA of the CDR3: TGTGCCAGCAGCTTAACTAGCCAGAACACCGGGGAGCTGTTTTTT. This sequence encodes CASSLTSQNTGELFF. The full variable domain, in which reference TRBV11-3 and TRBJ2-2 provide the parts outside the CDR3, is EAGVVQSPRYKIIEKKQPVAFWCNPISGHNTLYWYLQNLGQGPELLIRYENEEAVDDSQLPKDRFSAERLKGVDSTLKIQPAELGDSAVYLCASSLTSQNTGELFFGEGSRLTVL.